The T cell receptor (beta chain) described here comes from a study of OX40 agonist ivuxolimab in advanced cancers. Study at large: Every 2 weeks, patients got intravenous ivuxolimab at one of six dose levels (0.01-10 mg/kg). One patient with hepatocellular carcinoma and two with cutaneous melanoma, three in all, had partial responses. Study-level findings and limits: More expanded clones were seen, on average, in CD8+ T cells than in CD4+.

A single count supports this clone. Its matching antigen is unknown. Method: immunoSEQ multiplex PCR; TCRdb's copy keeps in-frame clones and lacks some. The sample holds around 43,000 clones, approximately 86% seen once. Systemic immunosuppression or autoimmune disease history was grounds to exclude patients. CDR1 is MRHNA and CDR2 is SNTAGT in the germline V gene. V was shortened by 10 bases and J by 4 bases, with 25 bases between the two germline ends. The CDR3 is 16 amino acids. Sequences were derived from CD4+ or CD8+ T cells sorted from blood, sampled in a trial of the OX40 agonist ivuxolimab. This chain joins TRBV6-4 and TRBJ2-5; TRBD2 is a possible D gene (7 bases). The clonotype was recovered from an adult with an advanced solid tumor such as melanoma, head and neck, liver or kidney cancer. The CDR3, as DNA: TGTGCCAAAGCGAGGGGGGGACTTTATAGAGGAGAGACCCAGTACTTC. Protein: CAKARGGLYRGETQYF.